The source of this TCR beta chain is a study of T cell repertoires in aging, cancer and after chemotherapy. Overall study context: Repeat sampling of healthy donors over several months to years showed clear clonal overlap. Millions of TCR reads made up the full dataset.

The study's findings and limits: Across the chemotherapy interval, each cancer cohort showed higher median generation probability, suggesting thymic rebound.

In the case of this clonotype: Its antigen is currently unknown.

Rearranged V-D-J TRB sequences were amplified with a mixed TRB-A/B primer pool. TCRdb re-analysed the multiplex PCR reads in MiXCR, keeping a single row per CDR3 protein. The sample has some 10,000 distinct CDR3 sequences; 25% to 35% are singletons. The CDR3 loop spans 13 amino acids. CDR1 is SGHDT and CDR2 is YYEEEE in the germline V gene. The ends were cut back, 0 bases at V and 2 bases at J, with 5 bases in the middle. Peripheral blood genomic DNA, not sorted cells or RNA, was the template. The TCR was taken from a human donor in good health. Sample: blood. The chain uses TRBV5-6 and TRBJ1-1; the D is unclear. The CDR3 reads CASSLVPNTEAFF. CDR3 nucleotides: TGTGCCAGCAGCTTGGTTCCTAACACTGAAGCTTTCTTT.